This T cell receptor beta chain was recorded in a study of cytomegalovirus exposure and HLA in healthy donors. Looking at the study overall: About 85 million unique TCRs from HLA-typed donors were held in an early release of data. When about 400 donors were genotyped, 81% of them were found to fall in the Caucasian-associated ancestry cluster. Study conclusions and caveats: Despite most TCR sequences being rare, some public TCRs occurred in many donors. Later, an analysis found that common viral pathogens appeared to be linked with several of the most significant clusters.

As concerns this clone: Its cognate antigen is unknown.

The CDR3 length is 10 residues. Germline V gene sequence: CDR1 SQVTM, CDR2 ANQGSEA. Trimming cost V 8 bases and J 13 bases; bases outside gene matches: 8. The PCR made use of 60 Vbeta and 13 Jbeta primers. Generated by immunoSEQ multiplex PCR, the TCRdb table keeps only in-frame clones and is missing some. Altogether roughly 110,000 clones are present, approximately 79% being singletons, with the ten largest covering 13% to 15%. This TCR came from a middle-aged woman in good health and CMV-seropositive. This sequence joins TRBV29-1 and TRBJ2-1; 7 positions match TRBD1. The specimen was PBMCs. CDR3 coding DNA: TGCAGCTCAGGACAGGACGTTCAGTTCTTC. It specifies CSSGQDVQFF.